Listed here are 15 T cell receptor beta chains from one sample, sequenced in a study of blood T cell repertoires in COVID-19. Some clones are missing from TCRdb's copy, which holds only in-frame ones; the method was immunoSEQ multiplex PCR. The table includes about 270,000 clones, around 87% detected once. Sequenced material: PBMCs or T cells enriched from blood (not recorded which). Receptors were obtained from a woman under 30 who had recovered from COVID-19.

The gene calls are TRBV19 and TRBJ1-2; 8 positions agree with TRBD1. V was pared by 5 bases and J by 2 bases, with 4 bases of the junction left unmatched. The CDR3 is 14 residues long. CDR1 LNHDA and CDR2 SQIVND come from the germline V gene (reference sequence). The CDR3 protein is CASSWTGQNYGYTF. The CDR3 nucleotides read TGTGCCAGTAGTTGGACAGGGCAAAACTATGGCTACACCTTC. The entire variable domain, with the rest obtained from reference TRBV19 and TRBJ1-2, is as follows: DGGITQSPKYLFRKEGQNVTLSCEQNLNHDAMYWYRQDPGQGLRLIYYSQIVNDFQKGDIAEGYSVSREKKESFPLTVTSAQKNPTAFYLCASSWTGQNYGYTFGSGTRLTVV.

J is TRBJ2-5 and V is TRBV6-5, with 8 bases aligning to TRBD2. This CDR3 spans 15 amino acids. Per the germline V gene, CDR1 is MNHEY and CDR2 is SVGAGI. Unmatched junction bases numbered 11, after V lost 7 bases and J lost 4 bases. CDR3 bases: TGTGCCAGCATGGGGGCGGGGGGCCCCCGAGAGACCCAGTACTTC. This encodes CASMGAGGPRETQYF.

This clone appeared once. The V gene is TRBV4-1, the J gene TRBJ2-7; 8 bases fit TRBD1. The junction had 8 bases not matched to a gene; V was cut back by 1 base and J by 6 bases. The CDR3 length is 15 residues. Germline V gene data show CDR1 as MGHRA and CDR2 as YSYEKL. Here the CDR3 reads CASSQVAQGVGEQYF. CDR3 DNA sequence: TGCGCCAGCAGCCAAGTCGCACAGGGGGTTGGCGAGCAGTACTTC.

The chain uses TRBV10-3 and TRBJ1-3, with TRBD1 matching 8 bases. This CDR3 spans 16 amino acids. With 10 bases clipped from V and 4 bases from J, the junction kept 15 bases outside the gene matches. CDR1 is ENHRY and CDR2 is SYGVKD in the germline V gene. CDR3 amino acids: CATPGQGTYEGNTIYF. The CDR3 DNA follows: TGTGCCACCCCAGGACAGGGCACTTACGAGGGAAACACCATATATTTT.

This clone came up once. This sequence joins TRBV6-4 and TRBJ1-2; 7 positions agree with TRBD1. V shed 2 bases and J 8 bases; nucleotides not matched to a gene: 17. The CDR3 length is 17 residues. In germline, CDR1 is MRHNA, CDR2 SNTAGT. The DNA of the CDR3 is TGTGCCAGCAGTGACGGAGGACAGGACTCACTTATTGGGGGCTACACCTTC. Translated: CASSDGGQDSLIGGYTF.

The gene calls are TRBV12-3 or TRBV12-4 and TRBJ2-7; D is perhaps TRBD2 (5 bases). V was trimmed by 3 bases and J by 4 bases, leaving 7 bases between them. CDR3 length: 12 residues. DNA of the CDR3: TGTGCCAGCAGTTTGGACTTATACGAGCAGTACTTC. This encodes CASSLDLYEQYF.

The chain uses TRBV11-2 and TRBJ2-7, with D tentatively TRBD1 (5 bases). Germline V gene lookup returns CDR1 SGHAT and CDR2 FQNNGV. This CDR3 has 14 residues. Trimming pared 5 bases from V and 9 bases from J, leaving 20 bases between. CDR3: CASSLIPRPQGQYF. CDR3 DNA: TGTGCCAGCAGCCTTATCCCGCGACCTCAGGGGCAGTACTTC.

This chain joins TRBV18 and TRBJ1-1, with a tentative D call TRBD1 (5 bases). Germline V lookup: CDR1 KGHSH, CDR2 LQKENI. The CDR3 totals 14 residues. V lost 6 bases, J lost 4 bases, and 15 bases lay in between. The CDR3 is CASSLDTIRTEAFF. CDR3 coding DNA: TGTGCCAGCTCTCTGGACACAATTCGCACTGAAGCTTTCTTT.

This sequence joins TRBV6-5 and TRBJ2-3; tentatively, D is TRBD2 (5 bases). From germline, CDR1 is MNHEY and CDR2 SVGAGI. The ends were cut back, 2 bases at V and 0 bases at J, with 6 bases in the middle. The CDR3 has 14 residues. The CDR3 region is CASSYGLSTDTQYF. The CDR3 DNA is TGTGCCAGCAGTTACGGACTGAGCACAGATACGCAGTATTTT.

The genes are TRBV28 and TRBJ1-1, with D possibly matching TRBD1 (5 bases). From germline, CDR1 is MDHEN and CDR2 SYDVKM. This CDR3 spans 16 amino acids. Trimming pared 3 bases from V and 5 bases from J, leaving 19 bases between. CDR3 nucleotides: TGTGCCAGCAGTTTTCCTTGGGGAAGGGGAGGAACTGAAGCTTTCTTT. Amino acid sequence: CASSFPWGRGGTEAFF.

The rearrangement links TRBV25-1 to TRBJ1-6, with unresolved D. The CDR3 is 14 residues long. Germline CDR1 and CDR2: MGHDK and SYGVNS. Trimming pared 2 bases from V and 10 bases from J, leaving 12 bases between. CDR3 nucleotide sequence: TGTGCCAGCAGTGAAGAAGCGTTATTCTCACCCCTCCACTTT. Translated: CASSEEALFSPLHF.

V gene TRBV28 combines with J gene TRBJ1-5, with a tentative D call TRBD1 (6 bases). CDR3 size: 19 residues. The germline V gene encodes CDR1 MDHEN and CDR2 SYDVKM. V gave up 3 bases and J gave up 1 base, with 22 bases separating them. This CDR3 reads CASSFLNLRGGKSNQPQHF. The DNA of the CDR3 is TGTGCCAGCAGTTTCCTTAACCTCAGGGGAGGGAAGAGCAATCAGCCCCAGCATTTT.

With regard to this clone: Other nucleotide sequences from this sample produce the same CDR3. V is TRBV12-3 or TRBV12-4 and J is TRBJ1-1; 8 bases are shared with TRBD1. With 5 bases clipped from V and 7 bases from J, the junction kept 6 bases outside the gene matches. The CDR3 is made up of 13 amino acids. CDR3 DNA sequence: TGTGCCAGCAGTCCGGGACAGGTCAGTGAAGCTTTCTTT. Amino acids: CASSPGQVSEAFF.

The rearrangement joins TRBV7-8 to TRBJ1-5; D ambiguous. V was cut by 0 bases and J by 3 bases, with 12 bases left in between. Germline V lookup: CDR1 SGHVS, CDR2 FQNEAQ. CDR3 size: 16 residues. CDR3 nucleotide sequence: TGTGCCAGCAGCTTAGCATCGGGTCAGCCCAATCAGCCCCAGCATTTT. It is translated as CASSLASGQPNQPQHF.

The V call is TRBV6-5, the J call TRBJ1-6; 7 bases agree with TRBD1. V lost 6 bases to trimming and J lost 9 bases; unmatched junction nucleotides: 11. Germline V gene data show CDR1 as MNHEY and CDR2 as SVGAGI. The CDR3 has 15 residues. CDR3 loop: CASSPRQGARSPLHF. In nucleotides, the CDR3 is TGTGCCAGCAGCCCCAGACAGGGAGCACGTTCACCCCTCCACTTT.